Below are 20 T cell receptor beta chains sequenced from a single sample in a study of T cells in tuberculosis. Assay used: immunoSEQ multiplex PCR; TCRdb lists only in-frame clones, some missing. The repertoire includes 30,000 to 40,000 clones, 75% to 95% of them detected once, and about 2.4% sits in the top ten. Time point of the sample: new active TB diagnosis, blood taken before or within 7 days of starting treatment. The input for sequencing was PBMCs, taken at tuberculosis diagnosis. The receptors derive from an adult with tuberculosis.

In this sample, this clone turned up a few times. This chain uses TRBV5-5 with TRBJ2-7; TRBD2 is a possible D gene (5 bases). CDR1 is SGHKS, CDR2 YYEKEE, per germline (reference sequence). V gave up 2 bases and J gave up 0 bases, with 9 bases separating them. This CDR3 is 14 amino acids long. CDR3 protein: CASSFLGSSYEQYV. CDR3 bases: TGTGCCAGCAGCTTCCTAGGGAGCTCCTACGAGCAGTACGTC.

This sequence joins TRBV6-5 and TRBJ1-1; 8 bases line up with TRBD1. The CDR3 is made up of 11 amino acids. Germline values: CDR1 MNHEY, CDR2 SVGAGI. Trimming at V came to 5 bases and at J to 8 bases, leaving 1 base not matched to a gene. The CDR3 DNA sequence: TGTGCCAGCAGTCGGGACAGGGAAGCTTTCTTT. This translates into CASSRDREAFF.

The rearrangement links TRBV4-2 to TRBJ2-7; D is ambiguous. Per germline, CDR1 LGHNA and CDR2 YNFKEQ. V lost 0 bases, J lost 0 bases, and 9 bases lay in between. This CDR3 has 15 amino acids. CDR3 sequence (DNA): TGTGCCAGCAGCCAAGACTGGCAGGTCTCCTACGAGCAGTACTTC. This sequence encodes CASSQDWQVSYEQYF.

The J gene is TRBJ2-3, the V gene TRBV4-2; 10 bases agree with TRBD2. J was trimmed by 4 bases and V by 3 bases; bases with no gene match: 10. This CDR3 comprises 17 residues. Germline V lookup: CDR1 LGHNA, CDR2 YNFKEQ. In DNA form, the CDR3 reads TGTGCCAGCAGCCAGCCCATGGGACTAGCGTACGCAGATACGCAGTATTTT. It specifies CASSQPMGLAYADTQYF.

This clone came up once. The V gene is TRBV6-5, the J gene TRBJ2-7, with TRBD1 identical over 7 bases. Trimming cost V 5 bases and J 6 bases; bases outside gene matches: 7. Germline CDR1 is MNHEY and CDR2 is SVGAGI. The CDR3 runs 13 residues. The CDR3 coding sequence is TGTGCCAGCAGTCCACGGGACAGATCCGAGCAGTACGTC. Translation: CASSPRDRSEQYV.

The chain uses TRBV5-1 and TRBJ2-3; unclear D gene. This CDR3 is 13 amino acids long. Per germline, CDR1 SGHRS and CDR2 YFSETQ. V shed 0 bases and J shed 5 bases, with 7 bases lying between them. The CDR3 DNA follows: TGCGCCAGCAGCTTGGACTCCGGAGATACGCAGTATTTT. Protein product: CASSLDSGDTQYF.

V usage is TRBV5-5 and J usage is TRBJ1-6; D is undetermined. CDR1 is SGHKS and CDR2 is YYEKEE in the germline V gene (reference sequence). The CDR3 covers 13 residues. The V and J ends lost 0 bases and 12 bases respectively, with 10 bases between them. DNA of the CDR3: TGTGCCAGCAGCTTGGAATCGTGGCAACCCCTCCACTTT. Protein product: CASSLESWQPLHF.

The J gene is TRBJ2-1, the V gene TRBV5-8, with TRBD1 as a possible D gene (6 bases). This CDR3 spans 16 amino acids. V gave up 0 bases and J gave up 6 bases, with 16 bases separating them. Per germline, CDR1 SGHTS and CDR2 YDEGEE. DNA of the CDR3: TGTGCCAGCAGCTTGGTTTGGGGGCAGAGGTTCAATGAGCAGTTCTTC. Translated: CASSLVWGQRFNEQFF.

The rearrangement joins TRBV2 to TRBJ1-2, with 7 bases aligning to TRBD1. The V segment lost 7 bases and the J segment 6 bases; nucleotides outside the gene matches: 11. Per germline, CDR1 SNHLY and CDR2 FYNNEI. The CDR3 has 14 residues. CDR3 protein: CASTRTGPRDGYTF. In DNA form, the CDR3 reads TGTGCCAGCACCCGGACAGGTCCTCGGGATGGCTACACCTTC.

The chain links TRBV11-2 to TRBJ2-7, with 7 bases matching TRBD2. This CDR3 region has 14 residues. Germline V gives CDR1 SGHAT, CDR2 FQNNGV. J lost 5 bases, V lost 7 bases, and 11 bases had no gene match. The chain's CDR3 is CASTLGRVGNEQYF. CDR3 bases: TGTGCCAGCACTTTGGGGAGGGTCGGGAACGAGCAGTACTTC.

The chain is built from TRBV4-3 and TRBJ1-2, with D tentatively TRBD1 (5 bases). The V gene lost 0 bases and the J gene lost 4 bases, with 9 bases spanning the gap. CDR1 and CDR2 (germline): LGHNA, YSLEER. The CDR3 spans 14 residues. CDR3: CASSQDTGTYGYTF. The CDR3 nucleotides read TGCGCCAGCAGCCAAGATACAGGAACCTATGGCTACACCTTC.

The rearrangement joins TRBV30 to TRBJ1-2, with D possibly being TRBD1 (5 bases). This CDR3 region has 13 residues. Trimming took off 1 base at V and 4 bases at J, with 10 bases between the two ends. Germline V gene lookup returns CDR1 GTSNPN and CDR2 SVGIG (reference sequence). In DNA, the CDR3 is TGTGCCTGGAGTGCCCAGGGTGGCTATGGCTACACCTTC. This translates into CAWSAQGGYGYTF.

The chain combines TRBV28 with TRBJ1-1; D possibly corresponds to TRBD1 (6 bases). The length of the CDR3 is 13 residues. CDR1 is MDHEN and CDR2 is SYDVKM in the germline V gene. Trimming took off 7 bases at V and 1 base at J, with 10 bases between the two ends. This CDR3 is CASIVGGNTEAFF. DNA of the CDR3: TGTGCCAGCATCGTAGGGGGGAACACTGAAGCTTTCTTT. The whole variable domain, filled in from reference TRBV28 and TRBJ1-1, reads DVKVTQSSRYLVKRTGEKVFLECVQDMDHENMFWYRQDPGLGLRLIYFSYDVKMKEKGDIPEGYSVSREKKERFSLILESASTNQTSMYLCASIVGGNTEAFFGQGTRLTVV.

The chain links TRBV7-3 to TRBJ1-1; D not resolved. The CDR3 sequence is 13 residues long. Germline V gene data show CDR1 as SGHTA and CDR2 as FQGTGA. The V and J ends lost 1 base and 4 bases respectively, with 7 bases between them. CDR3 sequence reads: CASSLRGPTEAFF. The CDR3 nucleotides read TGTGCCAGCAGCTTAAGAGGCCCCACTGAAGCTTTCTTT.

The chain carries TRBV27 and TRBJ1-5; weak D call: TRBD1 (5 bases). V lost 3 bases and J lost 7, with 19 bases in between. Per the germline V gene, CDR1 is MNHEY and CDR2 is SMNVEV (reference sequence). The CDR3 is 16 amino acids. The CDR3 DNA reads as TGTGCCAGCAGTTTGGGGGGACCTCCCTCCAGGCAGCCCCAGCATTTT. It specifies CASSLGGPPSRQPQHF.

The chain recombines TRBV6-1 with TRBJ2-2, with D unclear. This CDR3 comprises 14 residues. The V and J ends lost 6 bases and 1 base respectively, with 9 bases between them. Per germline, CDR1 MNHNS and CDR2 SASEGT. The DNA of the CDR3 is TGTGCCAGCAGGGGCCAGTTGAACACCGGGGAGCTGTTTTTT. Protein: CASRGQLNTGELFF.

This chain uses TRBV6-5 with TRBJ2-3; a weak D match, TRBD2 (6 bases). The V end was cut by 7 bases, the J end by 8 bases, with 16 bases between. CDR1 is MNHEY and CDR2 is SVGAGI in the germline V gene. This CDR3 contains 13 residues. The CDR3 nucleotides are TGTGCCAGCACCCCCGGGACTCCCGCTACGCAGTATTTT. It specifies CASTPGTPATQYF.

The J gene is TRBJ1-2, the V gene TRBV5-5, with D unclear. V was shortened by 0 bases and J by 0 bases, with 12 bases between the two germline ends. Germline CDR1 is SGHKS and CDR2 is YYEKEE (reference sequence). The length of the CDR3 is 16 residues. The CDR3 coding sequence is TGTGCCAGCAGCTTGGATGGAGCTCCAGCTAACTATGGCTACACCTTC. It yields the protein CASSLDGAPANYGYTF.

V usage is TRBV7-6 and J usage is TRBJ1-5, with TRBD1 matching 7 bases. Germline CDR1 SGHVS, CDR2 FNYEAQ. This CDR3 contains 16 residues. The ends lost 5 bases at V and 0 bases at J; junction bases unmatched: 7. CDR3 in DNA: TGTGCCAGCAGCCAGGGACAGCCTTATAGCAATCAGCCCCAGCATTTT. Translation: CASSQGQPYSNQPQHF.

V is TRBV5-1 and J is TRBJ2-2; D might be TRBD1 (5 bases). Trimming removed 4 bases from V and 1 base from J, with 11 bases in between. The CDR3 sequence is 15 residues long. The V gene's germline CDR1 is SGHRS and CDR2 YFSETQ. The CDR3 nucleotides read TGCGCCAGCAGCCCACCCGGACAGAACACCGGGGAGCTGTTTTTT. This translates into CASSPPGQNTGELFF.